The 14 T cell receptor beta chains below come from one sample, sequenced in a study of OX40 agonist ivuxolimab in advanced cancers. Measured with immunoSEQ multiplex PCR; TCRdb has only the in-frame clones, and not every one. The table records approximately 62,000 clones, approximately 92% of them present only once. The source was CD4+ or CD8+ T cells sorted from blood, collected in a trial of the OX40 agonist ivuxolimab. Receptors originate from an adult with an advanced solid tumor such as melanoma, head and neck, liver or kidney cancer.

The chain is built from TRBV19 and TRBJ2-3, with D uncertain. The CDR3 totals 15 residues. V was cut by 5 bases and J by 0 bases, with 12 bases left in between. The germline V gene has CDR1 LNHDA and CDR2 SQIVND (reference sequence). This CDR3 is CASSRRGTSTDTQYF. CDR3 nucleotide sequence: TGTGCCAGTAGTCGGCGCGGCACTAGCACAGATACGCAGTATTTT. The complete variable domain, with remaining parts taken from reference TRBV19 and TRBJ2-3, reads DGGITQSPKYLFRKEGQNVTLSCEQNLNHDAMYWYRQDPGQGLRLIYYSQIVNDFQKGDIAEGYSVSREKKESFPLTVTSAQKNPTAFYLCASSRRGTSTDTQYFGPGTRLTVL.

The chain employs TRBV4-1 and TRBJ2-7; D is tentatively TRBD1 or TRBD2 (6 bases each). The CDR3 totals 16 residues. The germline V and J ends were trimmed by 4 bases and 4 bases, with 20 bases remaining between them. Germline V lookup: CDR1 MGHRA, CDR2 YSYEKL. The CDR3 loop reads CASSRSGGPDLYEQYF. The CDR3 DNA is TGCGCCAGCAGCCGGAGTGGGGGGCCCGACCTATACGAGCAGTACTTC.

This sequence joins TRBV11-2 and TRBJ1-2, with no clear D. V was trimmed by 1 base and J by 8 bases, leaving 20 bases between them. CDR3 length: 16 amino acids. Germline V gene lookup returns CDR1 SGHAT and CDR2 FQNNGV. The CDR3 DNA reads as TGTGCCAGCAGCTTAGTTGTCTCACCCAGAGAGGGAGGCTACACCTTC. As protein: CASSLVVSPREGGYTF.

This chain joins TRBV14 and TRBJ2-3; TRBD2 might be the D (6 bases). Trimming shortened V by 3 bases and J by 4 bases, and 11 bases separated the two germline ends. This CDR3 region has 14 residues. Germline CDR1 SGHDN, CDR2 FVKESK. CDR3 coding DNA: TGTGCCAGCAGCCAGCGGGGTGGGGCAGATACGCAGTATTTT. This gives the protein CASSQRGGADTQYF.

The gene calls are TRBV11-2 and TRBJ2-3, with 11 nucleotides matching TRBD2. J gave up 6 bases and V 5 bases, and 7 bases lay outside the gene matches. The V gene's germline CDR1 is SGHAT and CDR2 FQNNGV. CDR3 length: 15 amino acids. In nucleotides, the CDR3 is TGTGCCAGCAGCCCGACTAGCGGGACTGCGGATACGCAGTATTTT. Amino acid sequence: CASSPTSGTADTQYF.

The chain employs TRBV4-3 and TRBJ1-6; D is uncertain. CDR3 length equals 15 residues. V lost 0 bases and J lost 5, with 8 bases in between. Germline assignment: CDR1 LGHNA and CDR2 YSLEER. The CDR3 DNA follows: TGCGCCAGCAGCCAAGATTGGGCCGATAATTCACCCCTCCACTTT. Encoded protein: CASSQDWADNSPLHF.

This clone was detected only once. This chain connects TRBV19 to TRBJ2-1; D gene unclear. Germline CDR1 is LNHDA and CDR2 is SQIVND (reference sequence). This CDR3 has 13 residues. V lost 3 bases and J 9 bases, leaving 12 bases between the germline ends. For the CDR3, the DNA is TGTGCCAGTAGTATCGCCCCCGGTAGTGAGCAGTTCTTC. It is translated as CASSIAPGSEQFF.

The CDR3, as DNA: TGTGCCAGCAGTTACACAAGACAGGGGGCGGGCAATGAGCAGTTCTTC. This translates into CASSYTRQGAGNEQFF. The V and J genes are TRBV6-5 and TRBJ2-1; 10 bases fit TRBD1. The CDR3 is 16 residues long. V lost 2 bases, J lost 6 bases, and 7 bases stayed unmatched. Per germline, CDR1 MNHEY and CDR2 SVGAGI.

The chain recombines TRBV6-1 with TRBJ1-5; 8 bases agree with TRBD1. The CDR3 spans 12 residues. Looked up from germline, CDR1 is MNHNS and CDR2 is SASEGT. CDR3 residues: CAPDREEQPQHF. In DNA form, the CDR3 reads TGTGCTCCGGACAGGGAGGAGCAGCCCCAGCATTTT.

The chain employs TRBV23-1 and TRBJ1-4, with 7 bases matching TRBD1. TRBV23-1 is sorted into the ORF group, with uncertain function. This CDR3 region has 16 residues. V trimming: 2 bases; J trimming: 4 bases; junction bases outside the gene matches: 7. DNA of the CDR3: TGCGCCAGCAGTCAACCCGACAGGGTGGATAATGAAAAACTGTTTTTT. Protein sequence: CASSQPDRVDNEKLFF.

The V call is TRBV9, the J call TRBJ2-1; a possible D gene is TRBD1 (5 bases). CDR1 is SGDLS, CDR2 YYNGEE, per germline. Trimming removed 6 bases at V and 4 bases at J, with 11 bases between. CDR3 length: 13 residues. Here the CDR3 DNA reads TGTGCCAGCAACCCTCAGGGATACAATGAGCAGTTCTTC. As protein: CASNPQGYNEQFF.

This clone occurred many times. The chain couples TRBV15 to TRBJ2-7; TRBD1 might be the D (6 bases). With 2 bases removed from V and 7 bases from J, the gap between germline ends came to 12 bases. CDR1 is LNHNV, CDR2 YYDKDF, per germline (reference sequence). The CDR3 covers 13 residues. The CDR3 sequence is CATSRISGEEQYF. The DNA of the CDR3 is TGTGCCACCAGCAGAATATCAGGGGAAGAGCAGTACTTC.

The sample holds one count of this clone. The genes are TRBV7-6 and TRBJ1-1; the match to TRBD1 covers 7 bases. With V trimmed by 5 bases and J by 1 base, 10 bases remained unmatched. The CDR3 is 16 residues long. Germline CDR1 and CDR2: SGHVS and FNYEAQ. The CDR3: CASSLSATGPNTEAFF. In DNA, the CDR3 is TGTGCCAGCAGCCTCTCGGCGACAGGGCCGAACACTGAAGCTTTCTTT.

CDR3 sequence: CASSSPSGSSTDTQYF. The CDR3, as DNA: TGTGCCAGCAGTTCCCCTAGCGGGAGTAGCACAGATACGCAGTATTTT. The V gene is TRBV28, the J gene TRBJ2-3; 10 bases match TRBD2. Trimming took 4 bases from V and 0 from J; bases not matched to a gene: 4. Germline lookup yields CDR1 MDHEN and CDR2 SYDVKM. There are 16 residues in the CDR3.